The 32 T cell receptor beta chains listed next were all sequenced from one sample in a study of shared clonotypes between healthy human individuals. Naive CD8 cells lacked CD45RO and underwent positive selection for CCR7, leaving out terminally differentiated effector memory CD45RA+ cells. TCRdb's copy holds only in-frame clones and misses some; the assay was immunoSEQ multiplex PCR. Here the sample spans approximately 2,000,000 clones, over 85% being singletons. Specimen: naive CD8+ T cells from PBMCs. These receptors came from a man between 18 and 29 years old in good health. Some clones in this sample may be carry-over from other donors' samples.

The CDR3 coding sequence is TGTGCCAGCAACCTAGGCCAGGGGGGAGGCACTGAAGCTTTCTTT. Translating it yields CASNLGQGGGTEAFF. The chain carries TRBV7-8 and TRBJ1-1; the match to TRBD1 covers 7 bases. The length of the CDR3 is 15 residues. Germline V gives CDR1 SGHVS, CDR2 FQNEAQ. Unmatched junction bases numbered 12, after V lost 7 bases and J lost 4 bases.

This clone showed up just once. The chain uses TRBV6-5 and TRBJ1-4, with D hard to call. The CDR3 has 14 residues. Germline CDR1 MNHEY, CDR2 SVGAGI. V lost 5 bases and J 8 bases, leaving 15 bases between the germline ends. This CDR3 reads CASSHLGEGEKLFF. Written as DNA, the CDR3 is TGTGCCAGCAGTCACCTAGGAGAGGGCGAAAAACTGTTTTTT.

On this clone itself: This CDR3 is also generated by other DNA sequences in the sample. The chain carries TRBV27 and TRBJ1-1; maybe TRBD1 (5 bases). V lost 0 bases to trimming and J lost 1 base, with 9 bases between them. Germline V gene lookup returns CDR1 MNHEY and CDR2 SMNVEV (reference sequence). The CDR3 runs 15 residues. The CDR3 protein is CASSLSRGPNTEAFF. The CDR3 nucleotides are TGTGCCAGCAGTTTATCGAGGGGACCGAACACTGAAGCTTTCTTT.

This chain connects TRBV7-9 to TRBJ1-2; the D gene is possibly TRBD1 (5 bases). Trimming stripped 1 base from V and 8 bases from J, with 17 bases between. The CDR3 runs to 15 residues. The germline gives CDR1 SEHNR, CDR2 FQNEAQ (reference sequence). CDR3 nucleotides: TGTGCCAGCAGCTTAGTGGACATTCTCACGACGGGCTACACCTTC. This translates into CASSLVDILTTGYTF.

V and J are TRBV9 and TRBJ1-2, with a weak D call TRBD1 (5 bases). CDR3 length: 14 amino acids. CDR1 and CDR2 (germline): SGDLS, YYNGEE. Trimming cost V 3 bases and J 3 bases, with 12 bases left between them. This CDR3 reads CASSARVADYGYTF. Written as DNA, the CDR3 is TGTGCCAGCAGCGCCAGGGTGGCGGACTATGGCTACACCTTC.

This chain links TRBV5-4 with TRBJ2-7; 7 nucleotides match TRBD1. Trimming removed 4 bases from V and 2 bases from J; junction bases left unmatched: 9. The CDR3 length is 15 residues. CDR1 SGHNT and CDR2 YYREEE come from the germline V gene (reference sequence). This CDR3 reads CASSGRDSPAYEQYF. The CDR3 DNA is TGTGCCAGCAGCGGAAGGGACAGCCCCGCCTACGAGCAGTACTTC.

The chain carries TRBV27 and TRBJ1-2; 10 positions agree with TRBD1. Germline-derived CDR1 and CDR2 are MNHEY and SMNVEV (reference sequence). The CDR3 totals 15 residues. J gave up 4 bases and V 5 bases, and 7 bases lay outside the gene matches. CDR3 bases: TGTGCCAGCAGTCCAGACAGGGGGCGAACCTATGGCTACACCTTC. Protein: CASSPDRGRTYGYTF.

The gene calls are TRBV6-5 and TRBJ2-1; D uncertain. The V gene lost 6 bases and the J gene lost 1 base, with 7 bases spanning the gap. The CDR3 sequence is 13 residues long. Germline values: CDR1 MNHEY, CDR2 SVGAGI. DNA for the CDR3: TGTGCCAGCAGCTATGAGTCCTACAATGAGCAGTTCTTC. Translating it yields CASSYESYNEQFF.

This clone was picked up one time. V and J are TRBV18 and TRBJ2-1; D gene uncertain. CDR3 size: 16 residues. From germline, CDR1 is KGHSH and CDR2 LQKENI. Trimming removed 3 bases from V and 0 bases from J, with 12 bases in between. CDR3 DNA sequence: TGTGCCAGCTCACCCGTTCCGGCTAGCTCCTACAATGAGCAGTTCTTC. Translated: CASSPVPASSYNEQFF.

The rearrangement uses TRBV7-9 and TRBJ2-4; TRBD2 matches at 7 bases. The V gene end was trimmed by 5 bases and the J gene end by 5 bases; junction bases not matched to a gene: 6. Germline V gene sequence: CDR1 SEHNR, CDR2 FQNEAQ (reference sequence). The CDR3 is 14 residues long. The CDR3 coding sequence is TGTGCCAGCAGCATACCGGGAGGAGAAAACATTCAGTACTTC. Residues: CASSIPGGENIQYF. Using reference TRBV7-9 and TRBJ2-4 for the parts outside the CDR3, the full variable domain is DTGVSQNPRHKITKRGQNVTFRCDPISEHNRLYWYRQTLGQGPEFLTYFQNEAQLEKSRLLSDRFSAERPKGSFSTLEIQRTEQGDSAMYLCASSIPGGENIQYFGAGTRLSVL.

The chain joins TRBV28 to TRBJ2-7, with 9 nucleotides matching TRBD1. Trimming removed 5 bases from V and 6 bases from J; junction bases left unmatched: 8. Per germline, CDR1 MDHEN and CDR2 SYDVKM. The CDR3 consists of 14 residues. CDR3 sequence reads: CASSQGTGLVEQYF. The CDR3, as DNA: TGTGCCAGCAGTCAAGGGACAGGGCTTGTCGAGCAGTACTTC.

The J gene is TRBJ2-5, the V gene TRBV7-3; 9 bases are shared with TRBD2. J was trimmed by 3 bases and V by 1 base; bases with no gene match: 12. Germline assignment: CDR1 SGHTA and CDR2 FQGTGA. The CDR3 consists of 18 residues. In DNA form, the CDR3 reads TGTGCCAGCAGCTTAAACCCCGGTCTAGCGGGAATTGAAGAGACCCAGTACTTC. The encoded protein is CASSLNPGLAGIEETQYF.

The V and J genes are TRBV4-1 and TRBJ2-7, with unresolved D. This CDR3 has 15 residues. CDR1 and CDR2 from the germline V gene are MGHRA and YSYEKL. V lost 0 bases, J lost 3 bases, and 12 bases lay in between. This CDR3 is CASSQDLGFSYEQYF. In DNA form, the CDR3 reads TGCGCCAGCAGCCAAGATCTCGGGTTTAGCTACGAGCAGTACTTC.

This clone was seen a single time. The chain joins TRBV7-6 to TRBJ1-2; D gene uncertain. V shed 2 bases and J shed 2 bases, with 15 bases lying between them. The germline gives CDR1 SGHVS, CDR2 FNYEAQ. The CDR3 has 16 amino acids. The CDR3 loop reads CASSLLRSGENYGYTF. The DNA of the CDR3 is TGTGCCAGCAGCTTACTAAGGTCCGGAGAAAACTATGGCTACACCTTC. Full variable domain (rest looked up from reference TRBV7-6 and TRBJ1-2): GAGVSQSPRYKVTKRGQDVALRCDPISGHVSLYWYRQALGQGPEFLTYFNYEAQQDKSGLPNDRFSAERPEGSISTLTIQRTEQRDSAMYRCASSLLRSGENYGYTFGSGTRLTVV.

The rearrangement links TRBV19 to TRBJ2-3; perhaps TRBD1 as D (6 bases). The CDR3 length is 19 residues. Trimming stripped 3 bases from V and 7 bases from J, with 29 bases between. Per germline, CDR1 LNHDA and CDR2 SQIVND (reference sequence). The CDR3 spells CASSIRGWPTISRPNTQYF. The CDR3 DNA reads as TGTGCCAGTAGTATCAGGGGTTGGCCGACCATTTCCCGCCCGAATACGCAGTATTTT.

The chain recombines TRBV19 with TRBJ1-5; 10 nucleotides align to TRBD1. The CDR3 covers 19 residues. The ends lost 1 base at V and 5 bases at J; junction bases unmatched: 14. CDR1 is LNHDA, CDR2 SQIVND, per germline (reference sequence). CDR3 in amino acids: CASSIGLRDRGPWDQPQHF. CDR3 coding DNA: TGTGCCAGTAGTATAGGACTCAGGGACAGGGGTCCATGGGATCAGCCCCAGCATTTT.

This sequence joins TRBV4-1 and TRBJ1-2; D is ambiguous. Germline CDR1 and CDR2: MGHRA and YSYEKL. Trimming took off 1 base at V and 4 bases at J, with 13 bases between the two ends. The length of the CDR3 is 15 residues. The DNA of the CDR3 is TGCGCCAGCAGCCAAGTGGTGGGTTCTGCCTATGGCTACACCTTC. Amino acids: CASSQVVGSAYGYTF.

This clone has a handful of counts. The rearrangement joins TRBV11-2 to TRBJ1-1; the match to TRBD1 covers 11 bases. This CDR3 spans 16 amino acids. Trimming took 5 bases from V and 3 from J; bases not matched to a gene: 8. CDR1 SGHAT and CDR2 FQNNGV come from the germline V gene. CDR3 sequence (DNA): TGTGCCAGCAGCCAACGGACAGGGGGCGCGGACACTGAAGCTTTCTTT. It is translated as CASSQRTGGADTEAFF.

The chain links TRBV5-6 to TRBJ1-5, with 7 bases matching TRBD1. The germline V gene encodes CDR1 SGHDT and CDR2 YYEEEE. This CDR3 has 17 amino acids. The trim removed 1 base at V and 3 bases at J, leaving 10 bases unmatched. Here the CDR3 reads CASSLLGTAVDNQPQHF. In DNA form, the CDR3 reads TGTGCCAGCAGCTTGTTGGGGACAGCCGTGGACAATCAGCCCCAGCATTTT.

V is TRBV27 and J is TRBJ2-3; D unclear. There are 13 residues in the CDR3. CDR1 is MNHEY and CDR2 is SMNVEV in the germline V gene (reference sequence). The V end was cut by 6 bases, the J end by 2 bases, with 9 bases between. The CDR3 region has the DNA TGTGCCAGCAGCCCTACTCCCACAGATACGCAGTATTTT. Its translation: CASSPTPTDTQYF.

Only a few counts were recorded for this clone. The same CDR3 is also encoded by other DNA sequences in this sample. The chain recombines TRBV6-5 with TRBJ1-2; D gene unclear. This CDR3 comprises 13 residues. In germline, CDR1 is MNHEY, CDR2 SVGAGI. Trimming took off 2 bases at V and 1 base at J, with 5 bases between the two ends. The CDR3 nucleotides read TGTGCCAGCAGTTACGGGATTAACTATGGCTACACCTTC. This translates into CASSYGINYGYTF.

V usage is TRBV7-9 and J usage is TRBJ2-5; maybe TRBD2 (6 bases). Germline CDR1 SEHNR, CDR2 FQNEAQ (reference sequence). V lost 5 bases and J 0 bases, leaving 13 bases between the germline ends. CDR3 length: 15 amino acids. The CDR3 loop reads CASSAPGLNQETQYF. Here the CDR3 DNA reads TGTGCCAGCAGCGCCCCGGGACTTAACCAAGAGACCCAGTACTTC.

This clone was counted a single time. The rearrangement joins TRBV7-9 to TRBJ2-7; no clear D. V was clipped by 8 bases and J by 5 bases, with 16 bases between them. CDR1 is SEHNR and CDR2 is FQNEAQ in the germline V gene (reference sequence). The CDR3 covers 13 residues. The CDR3 is CASSGGSIDEQYF. The CDR3 bases are TGTGCCAGCTCGGGCGGAAGCATCGACGAGCAGTACTTC.

The chain couples TRBV28 to TRBJ2-7; D perhaps matches TRBD2 (5 bases). The CDR3 runs to 15 residues. Trimming stripped 1 base from V and 3 bases from J, with 13 bases between. Germline V gene sequence: CDR1 MDHEN, CDR2 SYDVKM. The CDR3 loop is CASSLLRNRDYEQYF. The CDR3 DNA reads as TGTGCCAGCAGTTTATTACGTAATCGGGACTACGAGCAGTACTTC. The variable domain in full, with the rest retrieved from reference TRBV28 and TRBJ2-7, is DVKVTQSSRYLVKRTGEKVFLECVQDMDHENMFWYRQDPGLGLRLIYFSYDVKMKEKGDIPEGYSVSREKKERFSLILESASTNQTSMYLCASSLLRNRDYEQYFGPGTRLTVT.

This clone was observed a few times. V gene TRBV5-1 combines with J gene TRBJ2-7; no reliable D call. The CDR3 contains 15 residues. CDR1 and CDR2 from the germline V gene are SGHRS and YFSETQ. V was cut by 0 bases and J by 4 bases, with 14 bases left in between. CDR3 sequence reads: CASSLGSSWGYEQYF. The CDR3 coding sequence is TGCGCCAGCAGCTTGGGTTCCTCATGGGGTTACGAGCAGTACTTC.

As for this clone: Within the sample, other DNA sequences also encode this same CDR3. This rearrangement joins TRBV7-9 to TRBJ2-5; D remains unclear. CDR1 SEHNR and CDR2 FQNEAQ come from the germline V gene (reference sequence). This CDR3 has 12 residues. V was shortened by 4 bases and J by 2 bases, with 5 bases between the two germline ends. CDR3 DNA sequence: TGTGCCAGCAGCTCCGTACAAGAGACCCAGTACTTC. It translates to CASSSVQETQYF.

Comments on this clone: The same CDR3 also results from other DNA sequences found in this sample. The chain recombines TRBV27 with TRBJ2-7; D is possibly TRBD1 (6 bases). The CDR3 length is 15 residues. With 0 bases removed from V and 0 bases from J, the gap between germline ends came to 9 bases. The germline V gene has CDR1 MNHEY and CDR2 SMNVEV (reference sequence). The CDR3 is CASSLSDRSSYEQYF. In nucleotides, the CDR3 is TGTGCCAGCAGTTTATCCGACAGGTCCTCCTACGAGCAGTACTTC.

The chain couples TRBV7-3 to TRBJ2-7, with 7 bases matching TRBD2. The CDR3 has 13 amino acids. Trimming removed 5 bases from V and 4 bases from J; junction bases left unmatched: 5. Germline assignment: CDR1 SGHTA and CDR2 FQGTGA. CDR3 protein: CASSPSGAYEQYF. CDR3 DNA: TGTGCCAGCAGCCCGAGCGGGGCATACGAGCAGTACTTC.

V and J are TRBV13 and TRBJ1-2; a weak D match, TRBD1 (6 bases). The CDR3 spans 16 residues. CDR1 is PRHDT, CDR2 FYEKMQ, per germline (reference sequence). V lost 4 bases, J lost 4 bases, and 19 bases lay in between. The CDR3 sequence: CASSSSQGLTVYGYTF. In DNA, the CDR3 is TGTGCCAGCAGCTCCTCGCAGGGGTTAACGGTCTATGGCTACACCTTC.

This chain links TRBV28 with TRBJ2-3; D possibly matches TRBD1 or TRBD2 (5 bases each). Trimming left V 3 bases short and J 10 bases short, with 8 bases between. This CDR3 spans 11 amino acids. In germline, CDR1 is MDHEN, CDR2 SYDVKM. CDR3 bases: TGTGCCAGCAGTTTTTCGGGGCCGCAGTATTTT. It specifies CASSFSGPQYF. Looking up the rest from reference TRBV28 and TRBJ2-3 gives the full variable domain: DVKVTQSSRYLVKRTGEKVFLECVQDMDHENMFWYRQDPGLGLRLIYFSYDVKMKEKGDIPEGYSVSREKKERFSLILESASTNQTSMYLCASSFSGPQYFGPGTRLTVL.

J is TRBJ2-1 and V is TRBV27; 7 bases map to TRBD2. This CDR3 has 16 amino acids. Per germline, CDR1 MNHEY and CDR2 SMNVEV (reference sequence). Unmatched junction bases numbered 10, after V lost 6 bases and J lost 2 bases. The CDR3 nucleotides read TGTGCCAGCAGCCTTTCTAGCGGAGACGCCTACAATGAGCAGTTCTTC. It translates to CASSLSSGDAYNEQFF.

CDR3 sequence reads: CASSQGPNYGYTF. The DNA of the CDR3 is TGTGCCAGCAGCCAAGGTCCTAACTATGGCTACACCTTC. V and J are TRBV7-2 and TRBJ1-2; D not certain. This CDR3 is 13 amino acids long. The germline gives CDR1 SGHTA, CDR2 FQGNSA. The V end lost 5 bases, the J end lost 0 bases, and 7 bases lay between the germline ends.